The clone carrying this T cell receptor beta chain has just a few counts. Its target is not known. The data belong to a study of blood T cells in healthy people across ages. The germline V gene has CDR1 DFQATT and CDR2 SNEGSKA (reference sequence). The germline V and J ends were trimmed by 5 bases and 6 bases, with 17 bases remaining between them. The length of the CDR3 is 13 residues. Alongside a J-beta primer mix, a sample-barcoded 5' primer served in a second PCR lasting roughly 6 to 11 cycles. Each cDNA molecule, via a template-switch adaptor with 12 random nucleotides, was tagged. TCRdb ran MiXCR on the 5' RACE reads and lists one entry per CDR3 protein. The sample lists about 1,800,000 distinct CDR3 sequences, roughly 30% occurring once. Study-level points and caveats: Diversity was higher, and naive CD4+ cells more numerous, in long-lived donors than in aged donors. Roughly linearly, TCR beta diversity per million T cells fell as age increased. Strongly correlated with naive T cell percentage was TCR beta diversity.

The sample was blood. The chain carries TRBV20-1 and TRBJ2-7, with a possible D match to TRBD1 (5 bases). This clonotype was obtained from a woman in her twenties or thirties in good health. The CDR3 coding sequence is TGCAGTGCTGAGGCCCCCCAGGGTCGCGAGCAGTACTTC. It translates to CSAEAPQGREQYF.